This TCR beta chain was captured in a study of radiotherapy plus CTLA-4 blockade in lung cancer. Overall study results and limits: TCR clones of tumor origin grew in blood after radiotherapy plus ipilimumab.

This table comes from immunoSEQ multiplex PCR, and its TCRdb copy is limited to in-frame clones, with some not included. The table has around 30,000 clones, over 70% seen once. The CDR3 extends over 14 amino acids. V was clipped by 4 bases and J by 4 bases; unmatched bases: 5. From germline, CDR1 is SNHLY and CDR2 FYNNEI. In chemo-refractory metastatic non-small-cell lung cancer, patients got ipilimumab CTLA-4 blockade together with focal radiation. Of note for this clone: The target antigen is unknown.

This receptor was taken from a human donor with non-small cell lung cancer that progressed on radiotherapy plus ipilimumab. The material was peripheral blood, obtained from a patient treated with radiotherapy plus ipilimumab. The chain carries TRBV2 and TRBJ1-1; 8 positions agree with TRBD1. The CDR3 nucleotides are TGTGCCAGCAGTGGAACAGGGGGTAGCACTGAAGCTTTCTTT. Protein product: CASSGTGGSTEAFF.